Listed here are 32 T cell receptor beta chains from one sample, sequenced in a study of T cell clones after liver transplantation. TCRdb keeps only in-frame clones here, not all; method: immunoSEQ multiplex PCR. Of about 33,000 clones in the sample, around 95% are singletons; the top ten hold 20% to 30%. The sample was CD8+ T cells from blood, taken 12 months after liver transplant. The origin of the receptors is a human patient who received a liver transplant. A subset of T cells may come from the graft donor.

The CDR3 loop is CASSLTGALFDEQFF. The CDR3 DNA sequence: TGTGCCAGCAGTTTAACGGGGGCTCTGTTCGATGAGCAGTTCTTC. V usage is TRBV27 and J usage is TRBJ2-1, with D perhaps given as TRBD1 or TRBD2 (6 bases each). The CDR3 covers 15 residues. Per germline, CDR1 MNHEY and CDR2 SMNVEV (reference sequence). Trimming pared 2 bases from V and 8 bases from J, leaving 16 bases between.

CDR3 DNA: TGTGCCAGTACCAGCCAGGGTGAGCAGTACTTC. Translated, it gives CASTSQGEQYF. The chain joins TRBV19 to TRBJ2-7; a possible D gene is TRBD1 (5 bases). Germline V gene lookup returns CDR1 LNHDA and CDR2 SQIVND (reference sequence). V was clipped by 7 bases and J by 7 bases, with 11 bases between them. The CDR3 covers 11 residues.

The chain uses TRBV7-9 and TRBJ2-3, with TRBD2 matching 7 bases. The CDR3 spans 15 residues. Germline assignment: CDR1 SEHNR and CDR2 FQNEAQ (reference sequence). With V trimmed by 4 bases and J by 2 bases, 6 bases remained unmatched. The CDR3, as DNA: TGTGCCAGCAGCTCCCGGACTAGTCCCACAGATACGCAGTATTTT. Its protein product is CASSSRTSPTDTQYF.

V gene TRBV10-1 combines with J gene TRBJ2-7; no firm D call. The CDR3 runs to 18 residues. V lost 0 bases to trimming and J lost 3 bases, with 21 bases between them. The V gene's germline CDR1 is WNHNN and CDR2 SYGVQD (reference sequence). DNA of the CDR3: TGCGCCAGCAGTGAGTCGGAGACTCCCTGGATTACCGTCTACGAGCAGTACTTC. Residues: CASSESETPWITVYEQYF.

The gene calls are TRBV11-2 and TRBJ2-7; no firm D call. V lost 0 bases, J lost 4 bases, and 16 bases lay in between. The CDR3 has 16 amino acids. Germline CDR1 is SGHAT and CDR2 is FQNNGV. The CDR3 here is CASSLEVRSLHYEQYF. The DNA of the CDR3 is TGTGCCAGCAGCTTAGAGGTCAGGTCCCTTCATTACGAGCAGTACTTC.

This clone was counted a few times. This chain joins TRBV27 and TRBJ2-2; D perhaps matches TRBD2 (5 bases). Germline V gene sequence: CDR1 MNHEY, CDR2 SMNVEV (reference sequence). This CDR3 has 14 residues. Trimming left V 4 bases short and J 5 bases short, with 11 bases between. The CDR3 is CASSYGPGTGELFF. The CDR3 DNA reads TGTGCCAGCAGTTATGGGCCGGGGACCGGGGAGCTGTTTTTT.

The J gene is TRBJ2-1, the V gene TRBV7-9; D unresolved. V shed 1 base and J shed 7 bases, with 2 bases lying between them. This CDR3 region has 11 residues. Germline CDR1 reads SEHNR; CDR2 reads FQNEAQ (reference sequence). CDR3 DNA: TGTGCCAGCAGCTTAGGAAATGAGCAGTTCTTC. This encodes CASSLGNEQFF.

This chain uses TRBV7-2 with TRBJ2-5; 11 bases fit TRBD1. The CDR3 consists of 13 residues. Germline CDR1 SGHTA, CDR2 FQGNSA. Trimming cost V 5 bases and J 12 bases; bases outside gene matches: 8. CDR3 coding DNA: TGTGCCAGCAGCGCCGGGACAGGGGGTCCGGAGTACTTC. Its protein product is CASSAGTGGPEYF.

The V and J genes are TRBV7-9 and TRBJ1-3; the D is unclear. CDR1 is SEHNR and CDR2 is FQNEAQ in the germline V gene (reference sequence). V dropped 5 bases and J dropped 1 base, with 9 bases sitting between them. The CDR3 consists of 14 residues. The CDR3 reads CASSPLRSGNTIYF. The CDR3 bases are TGTGCCAGCAGCCCACTTCGTTCTGGAAACACCATATATTTT.

This rearrangement joins TRBV2 to TRBJ1-1, with a weak D call TRBD1 (5 bases). This CDR3 spans 15 amino acids. The germline gives CDR1 SNHLY, CDR2 FYNNEI. Trimming pared 10 bases from V and 1 base from J, leaving 19 bases between. This chain's CDR3 is CAILRDVASNTEAFF. Written as DNA, the CDR3 is TGTGCCATCCTCCGGGACGTAGCCTCGAACACTGAAGCTTTCTTT.

The chain employs TRBV28 and TRBJ2-5; D gene unclear. The V end lost 2 bases, the J end lost 5 bases, and 6 bases lay between the germline ends. Germline CDR1 and CDR2: MDHEN and SYDVKM. The CDR3 sequence is 12 residues long. In DNA form, the CDR3 reads TGTGCCAGCAGTTTAACTCCGGAGACCCAGTACTTC. This translates into CASSLTPETQYF.

CDR3 DNA: TGCGCCAGCAGCATTGGACAGTTTGGTGGCGGGAACTATGGCTACACCTTC. Its protein is CASSIGQFGGGNYGYTF. This rearrangement joins TRBV5-1 to TRBJ1-2; TRBD1 might be the D (6 bases). Germline lookup yields CDR1 SGHRS and CDR2 YFSETQ. The CDR3 sequence is 17 residues long. Deletions cut 4 bases from V and 2 bases from J, with 21 bases between.

This rearrangement joins TRBV4-3 to TRBJ2-7, with 8 nucleotides matching TRBD2. Germline V gene lookup returns CDR1 LGHNA and CDR2 YSLEER. V shed 0 bases, J shed 1 base, and the junction held 8 bases outside the gene matches. The CDR3 is made up of 17 amino acids. The CDR3 spells CASSQEAPGLGSYEQYF. In nucleotides, the CDR3 is TGCGCCAGCAGCCAAGAGGCTCCGGGACTAGGTTCCTACGAGCAGTACTTC.

The chain links TRBV5-1 to TRBJ1-2; D remains unclear. Trimming took off 0 bases at V and 6 bases at J, with 3 bases between the two ends. CDR3 length: 11 residues. Germline lookup yields CDR1 SGHRS and CDR2 YFSETQ. The DNA of the CDR3 is TGCGCCAGCAGCTTGGAGAATGGCTACACCTTC. Translating gives CASSLENGYTF.

In this sample, this clone turned up a few times. The chain joins TRBV7-9 to TRBJ2-3; tentative D call: TRBD2 (5 bases). This CDR3 comprises 15 residues. Trimming left V 0 bases short and J 2 bases short, with 9 bases between. The germline V gene has CDR1 SEHNR and CDR2 FQNEAQ (reference sequence). The CDR3 nucleotides read TGTGCCAGCAGCTTAGCGCGAGGGATCACAGATACGCAGTATTTT. This translates into CASSLARGITDTQYF.

The chain links TRBV7-9 to TRBJ1-2, with a weak D call TRBD1 (5 bases). The V and J ends lost 1 base and 1 base respectively, with 13 bases between them. This CDR3 is built from 16 residues. Germline loops: CDR1 SEHNR, CDR2 FQNEAQ (reference sequence). CDR3 bases: TGTGCCAGCAGCTTAGATACAGGTCCTCGTAACTATGGCTACACCTTC. Translated: CASSLDTGPRNYGYTF.

The chain couples TRBV9 to TRBJ2-7; no clear D. Per germline, CDR1 SGDLS and CDR2 YYNGEE. CDR3 length equals 13 residues. V lost 4 bases, J lost 3 bases, and 11 bases lay in between. The CDR3 region has the DNA TGTGCCAGCAGCCCTTCCCTCGGCTACGAGCAGTACTTC. This translates into CASSPSLGYEQYF. Drawing the rest from reference TRBV9 and TRBJ2-7, the complete variable domain is DSGVTQTPKHLITATGQRVTLRCSPRSGDLSVYWYQQSLDQGLQFLIQYYNGEERAKGNILERFSAQQFPDLHSELNLSSLELGDSALYFCASSPSLGYEQYFGPGTRLTVT.

Here the CDR3 reads CASSDSEGPYNEQFF. The CDR3 region has the DNA TGTGCCAGCAGTGACTCGGAGGGTCCCTACAATGAGCAGTTCTTC. The V and J genes are TRBV6-4 and TRBJ2-1; D is possibly TRBD2 (6 bases). Germline-derived CDR1 and CDR2 are MRHNA and SNTAGT. The CDR3 runs to 15 residues. V was cut by 0 bases and J by 2 bases, with 8 bases left in between.

The V call is TRBV27, the J call TRBJ2-1; 7 positions agree with TRBD2. Germline CDR1 and CDR2: MNHEY and SMNVEV (reference sequence). The CDR3 is 16 residues long. V gave up 2 bases and J gave up 4 bases; unmatched junction bases: 8. The CDR3 sequence is CASSLAGLRGYNEQFF. CDR3 sequence (DNA): TGTGCCAGCAGTTTAGCGGGACTACGGGGTTACAATGAGCAGTTCTTC.

V and J are TRBV27 and TRBJ2-7, with 10 bases matching TRBD1. Germline trimming cut 5 bases from V and 3 bases from J; bases unmatched to any gene: 7. The length of the CDR3 is 15 residues. Germline V gene data show CDR1 as MNHEY and CDR2 as SMNVEV (reference sequence). CDR3 sequence (DNA): TGTGCCAGCAGTACGACCGGGACAGGGGTCTACGAGCAGTACTTC. Its protein is CASSTTGTGVYEQYF.

This clone has only one observation. The chain carries TRBV9 and TRBJ2-6; no reliable D call. The V end lost 7 bases, the J end lost 0 bases, and 5 bases lay between the germline ends. This CDR3 spans 13 amino acids. The germline CDR1 and CDR2 sequences are SGDLS and YYNGEE. The CDR3 here is CASSRSGANVLTF. DNA of the CDR3: TGTGCCAGCTCTCGCTCTGGGGCCAACGTCCTGACTTTC. Variable domain in full (rest from reference TRBV9 and TRBJ2-6): DSGVTQTPKHLITATGQRVTLRCSPRSGDLSVYWYQQSLDQGLQFLIQYYNGEERAKGNILERFSAQQFPDLHSELNLSSLELGDSALYFCASSRSGANVLTFGAGSRLTVL.

J is TRBJ2-7 and V is TRBV6-5; D is perhaps TRBD1 (5 bases). CDR3 length: 14 amino acids. V lost 8 bases and J lost 3, with 17 bases in between. CDR1 and CDR2 from the germline V gene are MNHEY and SVGAGI. The CDR3 spells CASRQWNRGYEQYF. The CDR3 DNA reads TGTGCCAGCCGACAGTGGAATAGGGGCTACGAGCAGTACTTC.

This clone was seen a single time. The chain joins TRBV7-2 to TRBJ2-1; the match to TRBD1 covers 7 bases. V was pared by 5 bases and J by 4 bases, with 11 bases of the junction left unmatched. Germline loops: CDR1 SGHTA, CDR2 FQGNSA. The CDR3 is 16 residues long. The CDR3 DNA reads TGTGCCAGCAGCATCACAGGGGTCGCGGGTTACAATGAGCAGTTCTTC. Its translation is CASSITGVAGYNEQFF.

V and J are TRBV10-1 and TRBJ2-1; D may be TRBD1 or TRBD2 (5 bases each). The germline gives CDR1 WNHNN, CDR2 SYGVQD (reference sequence). This CDR3 is built from 11 residues. The V gene lost 6 bases and the J gene lost 10 bases, with 10 bases spanning the gap. The CDR3 sequence is CASSSGTEQFF. The CDR3 DNA reads TGCGCCAGCAGCTCCGGGACCGAGCAGTTCTTC.

The chain is built from TRBV27 and TRBJ2-7; D unclear. V was clipped by 2 bases and J by 3 bases, with 11 bases between them. Germline V gene sequence: CDR1 MNHEY, CDR2 SMNVEV (reference sequence). The CDR3 length is 14 residues. The DNA of the CDR3 is TGTGCCAGCAGTTTAGGGCTAGGGAACTACGAGCAGTACTTC. Translated, it gives CASSLGLGNYEQYF.

This chain links TRBV6-5 with TRBJ2-7; no firm D call. The CDR3 is 15 residues long. V lost 4 bases to trimming and J lost 5 bases, with 18 bases between them. The germline V gene encodes CDR1 MNHEY and CDR2 SVGAGI. CDR3: CASSLIRSRLDEQYF. The CDR3 DNA follows: TGTGCCAGCAGTTTAATCAGATCCCGACTCGACGAGCAGTACTTC.

The chain combines TRBV9 with TRBJ2-1; D possibly corresponds to TRBD2 (6 bases). In germline, CDR1 is SGDLS, CDR2 YYNGEE. V was cut by 4 bases and J by 9 bases, with 29 bases left in between. This CDR3 is 18 amino acids long. This CDR3 reads CASSPRDFSTLPLREQFF. The CDR3 DNA follows: TGTGCCAGCAGCCCCCGGGACTTTTCCACCCTACCCCTCCGTGAGCAGTTCTTC.

The chain uses TRBV12-5 and TRBJ1-2; the match to TRBD1 covers 8 bases. V lost 6 bases to trimming and J lost 2 bases; unmatched junction nucleotides: 8. The germline V gene has CDR1 LGHNT and CDR2 FRNRAP. The CDR3 covers 15 residues. This chain's CDR3 is CASGTTRGPNYGYTF. The DNA for the CDR3 is TGTGCTAGTGGCACCACCAGGGGGCCGAACTATGGCTACACCTTC.

This clone ranks as large. The chain links TRBV9 to TRBJ1-1, with D unresolved. Per germline, CDR1 SGDLS and CDR2 YYNGEE. Trimming took 0 bases from V and 5 from J, leaving 8 bases between them. This CDR3 has 13 residues. CDR3 DNA sequence: TGTGCCAGCAGCGTAGGGTCTTGGACTGAAGCTTTCTTT. Its translation is CASSVGSWTEAFF.

This chain connects TRBV9 to TRBJ2-3; D may be TRBD2 (5 bases). The germline V and J ends were trimmed by 2 bases and 2 bases, with 15 bases remaining between them. There are 16 residues in the CDR3. Germline V lookup: CDR1 SGDLS, CDR2 YYNGEE. The CDR3 sequence is CASSVSAGLYTDTQYF. Here the CDR3 DNA reads TGTGCCAGCAGCGTTTCGGCGGGCCTATACACAGATACGCAGTATTTT.

This chain uses TRBV28 with TRBJ2-1; D possibly corresponds to TRBD2 (5 bases). The CDR3 runs 13 residues. Per germline, CDR1 MDHEN and CDR2 SYDVKM. Trimming removed 1 base at V and 8 bases at J, with 9 bases between. DNA of the CDR3: TGTGCCAGCAGTTTATCCGGGGAAGATGAGCAGTTCTTC. Its translation: CASSLSGEDEQFF.

This clone was recorded once. V and J are TRBV7-9 and TRBJ2-3; TRBD2 matches at 10 bases. The CDR3 length is 15 residues. Germline V CDR1 and CDR2: SEHNR, FQNEAQ (reference sequence). V lost 5 bases to trimming and J lost 6 bases; unmatched junction nucleotides: 8. Here the CDR3 DNA reads TGTGCCAGCAGCCTCGGGACTAGCGTTGGGGATACGCAGTATTTT. This codes for CASSLGTSVGDTQYF.